This paragraph reports one T cell receptor beta chain. The sample originates from a study of PD-1 blockade in classical Hodgkin lymphoma. The germline V gene has CDR1 MNHNY and CDR2 SVGAGI (reference sequence). CDR3 length: 14 amino acids. V lost 0 bases, J lost 4 bases, and 9 bases lay in between. In every patient, relapse followed autologous stem cell transplantation, while exposure to brentuximab vedotin differed. Sequencing was performed with immunoSEQ multiplex PCR; in TCRdb, only in-frame clones are kept and a portion is missing. This repertoire shows about 98,000 clones, more than 90% found once; its top ten account for 2.8%.

V and J are TRBV6-6 and TRBJ1-1; maybe TRBD1 (5 bases). This receptor was identified in a human donor with classical Hodgkin lymphoma. The sequencing here drew on peripheral blood mononuclear cells (PBMCs), taken at baseline. CDR3 nucleotide sequence: TGTGCCAGCAGTTACTCTGGGGGGGGCACTGAAGCTTTCTTT. Translation: CASSYSGGGTEAFF.